The entry below describes one T cell receptor beta chain. The specificity of this receptor is unknown. Base qualities are not provided; no much larger clone lies one nucleotide away. Measured from the cysteine to the phenylalanine, the CDR3 is 13 residues long. The only DNA kept is the CDR3, 39 bases in frame from the first base. Sequences SQVTM (CDR1) and ANQGSEA (CDR2) are obtained from the germline V gene. The germline V end is reduced by 4 bases and the J end by 3 bases; junction bases left unmatched: 5. To prepare the library, the immunoSEQ multiplex PCR assay was applied. For the multiplex PCR, a mixture combining 60 forward primers for TCR Vbeta segments and 13 reverse primers for TCR Jbeta segments was used. The CDR3 region of rearranged TCR beta genes was amplified from genomic DNA by a multiplex PCR assay. The amplified TCR beta libraries were sequenced on the Illumina HiSeq System as 87-base-pair reads. Per the source publication's procedure: A later analysis counted approximately 84 million unique TCR beta chains across the 650 to 700 repertoires, and some 11 million of these chains were shared by at least two donors. Raw reads were error-corrected and collapsed into unique sequences by a nearest-neighbor algorithm in which closely related sequences were merged to remove PCR and sequencing errors. Alignment of CDR3 sequences to IMGT reference sequences was used to assign V, D and J gene segments. For a sequence to be retained, a match of at least six nucleotides was required to both a V gene segment and a J gene segment. Rearrangements were classified as productive when the CDR3 lacked stop codons and remained in frame with V and J, and all other rearrangements were classified as non-productive. Following IMGT convention, CDR3 was defined as the stretch from the second conserved V-encoded cysteine to the conserved J-encoded phenylalanine. Sequences without an unambiguous match to a single V gene segment were excluded from the earlier analysis of several hundred of the donors. An earlier analysis of fewer than 750 of the donors called V segments functional above 56.7% productive rearrangements and segregating when the between-donor standard deviation exceeded 5%. A statistical classification framework was developed to diagnose cytomegalovirus status using the catalog of TCR beta chain sequences. In a later analysis, TCR nucleotide sequences were compared against IMGT/GENE-DB human TR gene sequences so that V and J genes could be assigned. The TCRdist pipeline was used in a later analysis to assign CDR3 sequences and most-parsimonious VDJ recombination scenarios. In a later analysis, each TCR beta chain was defined by its CDR3 amino acid sequence together with its V-gene family, and reads without a unique V-gene family were excluded. To address suspected cross-contamination and a sequencing artifact, a later analysis removed roughly 580 highly shared, low-generation-probability nucleotide sequences. In a later analysis, a clonal expansion index for each public chain was calculated from normalized within-repertoire ranks of inferred template counts. A later analysis computed generation probabilities with a VDJ recombination model fitted to out-of-frame rearrangements, and checked the results against IGoR. In a later analysis, hypergeometric tests were used to score TCR-TCR, TCR-HLA and TCR-CMV co-occurrence, with a repertoire-size bias correction applied to TCR pairs. A later analysis estimated false discovery rates by permuting HLA or CMV assignments 20 times. In a later analysis, co-occurring TCRs were grouped using DBSCAN, with TCRdist sequence similarity added in when clustering inside HLA-allele-positive subsets. For co-occurrence clustering, repertoires with fewer than 30,000 or more than 120,000 public chains were excluded, along with 4 to 6 repertoires with anomalous nucleotide sharing. TCRdb carries this immuneACCESS record with in-frame sequences only. Its versions omit some clonotypes, under half of them owing to an unresolved V gene in the studies checked, with the rest unexplained. The V and J calls and clone size come from that table; D and trimming were worked out from the DNA. The sample records 150,000 to 200,000 clones, about 77% of which are singletons. Around 1.3% of the sample rests with the top ten.

This entry belongs to a study of cytomegalovirus exposure and HLA in healthy donors (dated by TCRdb to between 2016 and 2019). At the level of the whole study: In an earlier analysis of 587 of the donors, 276 Gb of sequence data and roughly 100 million unique TCR beta sequences from roughly 190 million T cells were reported. An early release covering 550 to 650 HLA-typed donors comprised about 300 gigabases of sequencing data and around 86 million unique TCR sequences. Among the roughly 400 genotyped donors, roughly 80% belonged to the genetic ancestry cluster associated with self-reported Caucasian donors. The study aimed to test whether signatures of past pathogen exposure could be identified by cataloging public T cell receptors. The study profiled the T cell repertoires of 550 to 700 subjects by immunosequencing and related them to cytomegalovirus serostatus. Along with the approximately 650-subject first cohort, a separate validation cohort of over a hundred different subjects was used. To predict cytomegalovirus infection status, the study combined high-throughput TCR immunosequencing, statistical association of individual TCRs with disease status, and machine learning. A later analysis re-analyzed previously published TCR beta repertoires from about 600 donors and added high-resolution HLA genotyping to study TCR occurrence patterns. Rather than drawing on any new phenotypic data, the later analysis identified candidate immune exposures from TCR beta sequences and the way those sequences occurred across donors. In an earlier analysis of a few hundred of the donors, high-throughput TCR beta sequencing was used to judge whether each TCR beta V gene segment behaved as functional or pseudogenic. Alongside the repertoire data, information on donor age, sex, ethnicity and CMV serostatus was compiled. A later genetic analysis took genome-wide SNP genotypes for 398 of the 666 donors and used that subset as a discovery cohort. All discovery cohort repertoires had been generated using a single sequencing platform. HLA typing covered class I and class II loci at four-digit resolution. The number of typed donors differed by locus: about 620-630 for A, B, C, DRB1 and DQB1; 500 to 550 for DQA1; over 600 for DPA1; and some 470 for DPB1. Four or five DR-DQ haplotypes were handled as single units for association and clustering because linkage in the cohort was strong. Across under 500 genotyped donors of the cohort, an average of 235,054 unique TCR beta nucleotide sequences per donor were sequenced, and roughly 20% of those sequences were non-productive. On the study overall, not on this receptor specifically: In a later analysis, HLA-associated TCR beta chains showed more clonal expansion and lower generation probabilities than non-associated chains that were equally common. At a false discovery rate of 0.05, a later analysis linked 15,000 to 20,000 TCR beta sequences to specific HLA alleles. Immune exposure information for the cohort was limited to CMV serostatus. Linkage disequilibrium might explain the correlated functional status among segregating V segments, but an unknown experimental factor could not be ruled out. The cohort was sequenced for TCR beta chains only, and without alpha or paired-chain data the features that could be detected were limited. A further reported finding was that TCR beta sequences accurately predicted the HLA-A and HLA-B alleles for most subjects in the first cohort. An earlier analysis of around 500 of the donors showed that most TCR beta V segments appeared in productive rearrangements either about 87% or about 30% of the time, which broadly matched IMGT annotations. According to the authors, the approach could potentially be generalized to other disease states and immunological phenotypes. Because the 87-base-pair reads could not distinguish some IMGT-functional V segments, including TRBV6-2 and TRBV6-3, those segments were excluded. Most CMV-associated TCR beta chains appeared to be HLA-restricted in a later analysis, and the HLA associations seemed to be driven largely by CMV exposure. The study listed 150 to 200 TCR beta chains as associated with cytomegalovirus. According to a later analysis, TCR association rates differed among HLA loci, with DRB1 alleles showing the most associated TCRs and HLA-C alleles showing the fewest. An association between a missense DCLRE1C variant and V-gene and J-gene trimming of TCR beta chains was found in a later genetic analysis and replicated in an independent cohort. The earlier analysis of approximately 540 of the donors excluded seventeen rarely observed V segments, including chromosome 9 orphons, because counts were too low. When HLA alleles, especially DR and DQ, strongly co-occurred, TCR associations were difficult to assign to individual alleles. A cluster of highly shared sequence variants was judged likely to be a technical artifact of the sequencing pipeline. Because HLA typing was unavailable for some donors at each locus, only the typed subset was used in association tests. A later analysis reported that several top co-occurrence clusters appeared linked to parvovirus B19, influenza, CMV and Epstein-Barr virus. In vitro tests confirmed that a few of the cytomegalovirus-associated TCR beta chains recognize cytomegalovirus antigens. Compared with the 666-donor mean, donors in an Asian-associated ancestry cluster had fewer N-insertions in productive TCRs, according to a later genetic analysis. Sequencing depth was assumed to be roughly uniform across donors in the presence/absence analyses, though that assumption may not hold. In both the original and validation cohorts, the classifier was reported to diagnose cytomegalovirus status with high specificity and sensitivity. Most TCR sequences were seen in very few donors, while some public TCRs were found in many individuals.

The cohort was made up of approximately 670 healthy bone marrow donors. At the time of sampling, every cohort member was nominally healthy, though immune exposures that went unrecorded were likely present. The donor was CMV seronegative and belonged to the group of 350 to 400 seronegative cohort members. Each donor provided a peripheral blood sample, and peripheral blood mononuclear cells were used for TCR beta sequencing. The Qiagen DNeasy Blood Extraction Kit was used to extract genomic DNA from the blood cell samples. The chain joins TRBV29-1 to TRBJ2-7; TRBD1 fits 8 bases in the junction. The source material was PBMCs. This TCR was sampled from a woman in her forties or fifties in good health and CMV-seronegative. The CDR3 protein is CSVGFGQGYEQYF. The nucleotide sequence reads TGCAGCGTTGGGTTTGGACAGGGCTACGAGCAGTACTTC.